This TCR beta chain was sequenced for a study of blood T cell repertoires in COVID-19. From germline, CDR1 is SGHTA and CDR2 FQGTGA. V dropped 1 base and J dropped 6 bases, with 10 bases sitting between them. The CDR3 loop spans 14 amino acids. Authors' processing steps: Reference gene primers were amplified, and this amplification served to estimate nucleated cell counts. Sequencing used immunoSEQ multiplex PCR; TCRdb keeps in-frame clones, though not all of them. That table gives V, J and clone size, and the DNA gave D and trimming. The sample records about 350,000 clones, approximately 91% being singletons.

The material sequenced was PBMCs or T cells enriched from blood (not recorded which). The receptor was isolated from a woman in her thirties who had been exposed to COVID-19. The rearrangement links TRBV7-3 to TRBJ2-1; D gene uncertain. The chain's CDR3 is CASSLSPGPNEQFF. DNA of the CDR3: TGTGCCAGCAGCTTAAGTCCTGGCCCCAATGAGCAGTTCTTC.